The entry below describes one TCR beta chain. This CDR3 contains 15 residues. Trimming removed 4 bases from V and 8 bases from J; junction bases left unmatched: 8. Looked up from germline, CDR1 is MNHEY and CDR2 is SMNVEV (reference sequence). This record belongs to a study of T cells after yellow fever vaccination. Findings and caveats of the study: Re-detected after boosting: most primary clones, 96% of CD4 and about 89% of CD8. The CD4 and CD8 compartments had a small share of their clonotypes in common.

It was through 5'RACE template switching that TCR cDNA was made, with a universal primer site and UMIs added. TCRdb redid the calling of the 5' RACE reads with MiXCR, one entry per CDR3 protein. The table has 96,000 or so distinct CDR3 sequences, around 9.8% seen once. The TCR sequence derives from a man between 18 and 29 years old who received the YFV17D yellow fever vaccine. Material: CD8+ T cells not binding an NS4B(214-222) dextramer, sorted from PBMCs, obtained about 2 weeks after the first yellow fever vaccination. The V gene is TRBV27, the J gene TRBJ1-3; TRBD1 agrees at 10 bases. Here the CDR3 DNA reads TGTGCCAGCAGTTCCGGGACAGGGGTATGGGACACCATATATTTT. Amino acid sequence: CASSSGTGVWDTIYF.